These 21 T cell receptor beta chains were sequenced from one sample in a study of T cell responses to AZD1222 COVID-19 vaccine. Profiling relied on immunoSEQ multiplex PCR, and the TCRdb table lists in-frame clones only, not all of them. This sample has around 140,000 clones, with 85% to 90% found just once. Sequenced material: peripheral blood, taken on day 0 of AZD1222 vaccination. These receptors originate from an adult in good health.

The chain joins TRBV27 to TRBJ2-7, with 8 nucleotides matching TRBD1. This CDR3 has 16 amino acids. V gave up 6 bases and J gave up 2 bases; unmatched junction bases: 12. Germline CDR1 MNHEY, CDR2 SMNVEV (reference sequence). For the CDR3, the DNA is TGTGCCAGCAGCCCGGTCGGAGGACAGGGTACCTACGAGCAGTACTTC. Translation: CASSPVGGQGTYEQYF.

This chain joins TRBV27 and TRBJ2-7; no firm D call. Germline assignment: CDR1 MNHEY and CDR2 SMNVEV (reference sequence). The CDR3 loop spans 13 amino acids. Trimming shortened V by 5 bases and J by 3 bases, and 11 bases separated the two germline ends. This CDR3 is CASSRRGVYEQYF. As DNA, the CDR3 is TGTGCCAGCAGTCGCCGTGGAGTCTACGAGCAGTACTTC.

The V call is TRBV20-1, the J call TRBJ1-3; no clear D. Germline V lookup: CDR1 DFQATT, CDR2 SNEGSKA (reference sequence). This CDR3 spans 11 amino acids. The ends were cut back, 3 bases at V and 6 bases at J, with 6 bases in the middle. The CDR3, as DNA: TGCAGTGCTAGCTGGGCAAACACCATATATTTT. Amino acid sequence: CSASWANTIYF.

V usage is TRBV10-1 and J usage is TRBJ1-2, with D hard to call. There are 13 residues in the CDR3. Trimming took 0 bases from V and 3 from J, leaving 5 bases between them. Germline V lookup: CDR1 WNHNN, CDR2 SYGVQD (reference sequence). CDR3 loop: CASSESAYYGYTF. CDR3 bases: TGCGCCAGCAGTGAGTCGGCTTACTATGGCTACACCTTC.

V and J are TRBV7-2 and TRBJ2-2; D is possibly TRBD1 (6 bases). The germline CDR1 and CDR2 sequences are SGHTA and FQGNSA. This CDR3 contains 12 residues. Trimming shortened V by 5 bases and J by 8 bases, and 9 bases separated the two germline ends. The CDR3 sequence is CASSPGVGELFF. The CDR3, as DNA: TGTGCCAGCAGCCCAGGGGTGGGGGAGCTGTTTTTT. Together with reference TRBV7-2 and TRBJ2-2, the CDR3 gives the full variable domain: GAGVSQSPSNKVTEKGKDVELRCDPISGHTALYWYRQSLGQGLEFLIYFQGNSAPDKSGLPSDRFSAERTGGSVSTLTIQRTQQEDSAVYLCASSPGVGELFFGEGSRLTVL.

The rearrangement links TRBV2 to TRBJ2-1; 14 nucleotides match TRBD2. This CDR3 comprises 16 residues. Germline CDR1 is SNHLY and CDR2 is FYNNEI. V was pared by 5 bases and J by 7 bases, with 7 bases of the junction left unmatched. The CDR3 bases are TGTGCCAGCAGTCGACTAGCGGGGGGGCTCTATAATGAGCAGTTCTTC. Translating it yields CASSRLAGGLYNEQFF.

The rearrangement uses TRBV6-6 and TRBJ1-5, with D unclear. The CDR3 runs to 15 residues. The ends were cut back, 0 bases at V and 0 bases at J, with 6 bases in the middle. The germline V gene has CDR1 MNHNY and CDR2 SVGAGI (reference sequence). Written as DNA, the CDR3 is TGTGCCAGCAGTTACTCCCCATATAGCAATCAGCCCCAGCATTTT. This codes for CASSYSPYSNQPQHF.

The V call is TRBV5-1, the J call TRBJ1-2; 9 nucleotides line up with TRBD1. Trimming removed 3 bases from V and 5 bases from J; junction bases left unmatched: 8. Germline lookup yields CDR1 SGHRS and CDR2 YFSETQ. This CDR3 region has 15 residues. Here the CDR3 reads CASSSDRGGLYGYTF. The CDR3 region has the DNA TGCGCCAGCAGCTCGGACAGGGGCGGGTTGTATGGCTACACCTTC. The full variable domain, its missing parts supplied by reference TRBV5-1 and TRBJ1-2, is KAGVTQTPRYLIKTRGQQVTLSCSPISGHRSVSWYQQTPGQGLQFLFEYFSETQRNKGNFPGRFSGRQFSNSRSEMNVSTLELGDSALYLCASSSDRGGLYGYTFGSGTRLTVV.

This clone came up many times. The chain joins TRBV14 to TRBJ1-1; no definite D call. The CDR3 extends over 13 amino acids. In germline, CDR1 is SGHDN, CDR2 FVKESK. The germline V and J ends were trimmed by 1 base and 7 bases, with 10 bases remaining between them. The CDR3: CASSQARGLEAFF. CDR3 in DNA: TGTGCCAGCAGCCAAGCTCGCGGCCTTGAAGCTTTCTTT.

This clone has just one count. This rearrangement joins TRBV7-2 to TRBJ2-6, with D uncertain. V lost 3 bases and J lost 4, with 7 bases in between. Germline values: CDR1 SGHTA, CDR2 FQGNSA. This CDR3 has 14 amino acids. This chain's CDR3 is CASSLVIGANVLTF. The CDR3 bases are TGTGCCAGCAGCTTGGTGATAGGGGCCAACGTCCTGACTTTC.

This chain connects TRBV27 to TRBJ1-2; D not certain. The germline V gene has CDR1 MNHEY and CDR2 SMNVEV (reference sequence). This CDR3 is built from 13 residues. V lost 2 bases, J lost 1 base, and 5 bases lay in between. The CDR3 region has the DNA TGTGCCAGCAGTTTAGTAGTTAACTATGGCTACACCTTC. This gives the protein CASSLVVNYGYTF.

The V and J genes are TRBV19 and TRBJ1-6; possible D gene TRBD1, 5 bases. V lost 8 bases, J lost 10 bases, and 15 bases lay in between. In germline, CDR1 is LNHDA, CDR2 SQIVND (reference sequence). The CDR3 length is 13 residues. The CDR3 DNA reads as TGTGCCAGTGGAATATTGGGGGGGTCACCCCTCCACTTT. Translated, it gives CASGILGGSPLHF.

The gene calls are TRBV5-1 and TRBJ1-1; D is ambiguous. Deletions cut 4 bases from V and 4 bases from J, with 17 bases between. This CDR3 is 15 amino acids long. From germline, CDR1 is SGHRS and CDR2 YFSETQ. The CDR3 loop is CASSGQVGLGTEAFF. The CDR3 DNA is TGCGCCAGCAGCGGCCAAGTTGGGCTTGGCACTGAAGCTTTCTTT.

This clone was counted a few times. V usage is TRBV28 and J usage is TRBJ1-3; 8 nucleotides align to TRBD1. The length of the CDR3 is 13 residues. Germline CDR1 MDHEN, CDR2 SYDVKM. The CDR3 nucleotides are TGTGCGCGGCCAGCAGGGGACAGGCAGAATGTATATTTT. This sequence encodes CARPAGDRQNVYF. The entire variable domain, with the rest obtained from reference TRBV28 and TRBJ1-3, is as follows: DVKVTQSSRYLVKRTGEKVFLECVQDMDHENMFWYRQDPGLGLRLIYFSYDVKMKEKGDIPEGYSVSREKKERFSLILESASTNQTSMYLCARPAGDRQNVYFGEGSWLTVV.

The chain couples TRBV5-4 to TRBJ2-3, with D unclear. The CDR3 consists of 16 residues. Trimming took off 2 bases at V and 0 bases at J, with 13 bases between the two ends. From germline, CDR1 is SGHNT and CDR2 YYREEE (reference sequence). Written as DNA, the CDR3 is TGTGCCAGCAGCTTCGGTTTACCCTTAAGCACAGATACGCAGTATTTT. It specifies CASSFGLPLSTDTQYF.

CDR3 protein: CASSLGQGRAANEKLFF. CDR3 nucleotides: TGTGCCAGCAGCCTCGGACAGGGACGCGCAGCTAATGAAAAACTGTTTTTT. The J gene is TRBJ1-4, the V gene TRBV7-9; 8 bases match TRBD1. Unmatched junction bases numbered 11, after V lost 5 bases and J lost 3 bases. The CDR3 covers 17 residues. Germline V lookup: CDR1 SEHNR, CDR2 FQNEAQ (reference sequence).

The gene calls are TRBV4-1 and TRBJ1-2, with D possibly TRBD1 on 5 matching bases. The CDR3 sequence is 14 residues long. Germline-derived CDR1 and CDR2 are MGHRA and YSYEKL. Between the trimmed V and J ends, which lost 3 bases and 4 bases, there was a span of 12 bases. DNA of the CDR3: TGCGCCAGCAGCCACCCCCAGGGCCTCTATGGCTACACCTTC. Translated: CASSHPQGLYGYTF.

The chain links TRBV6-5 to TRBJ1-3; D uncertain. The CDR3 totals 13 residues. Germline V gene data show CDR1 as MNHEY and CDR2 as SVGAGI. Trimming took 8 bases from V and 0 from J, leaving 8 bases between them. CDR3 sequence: CASRRSSGNTIYF. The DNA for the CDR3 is TGTGCCAGCCGTCGGTCCTCTGGAAACACCATATATTTT.

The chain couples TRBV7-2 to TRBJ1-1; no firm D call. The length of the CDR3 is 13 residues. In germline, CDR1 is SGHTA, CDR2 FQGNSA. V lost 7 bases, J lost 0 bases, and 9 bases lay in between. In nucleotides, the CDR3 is TGTGCCAGCATGGAACACATGAACACTGAAGCTTTCTTT. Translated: CASMEHMNTEAFF.

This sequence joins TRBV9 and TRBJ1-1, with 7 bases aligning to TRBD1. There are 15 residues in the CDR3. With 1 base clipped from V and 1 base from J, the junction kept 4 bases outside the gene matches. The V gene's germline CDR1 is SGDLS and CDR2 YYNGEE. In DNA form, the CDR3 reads TGTGCCAGCAGCGTAACGGGACAGCCGAACACTGAAGCTTTCTTT. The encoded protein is CASSVTGQPNTEAFF.

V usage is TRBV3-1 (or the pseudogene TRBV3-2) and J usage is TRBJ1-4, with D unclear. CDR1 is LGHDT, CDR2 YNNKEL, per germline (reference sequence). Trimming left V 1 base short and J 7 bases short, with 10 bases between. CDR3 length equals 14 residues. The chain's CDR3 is CASSQVAGGEKLFF. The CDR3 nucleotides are TGTGCCAGCAGCCAAGTAGCGGGTGGTGAAAAACTGTTTTTT.